The 32 T cell receptor beta chains below were found in one sample sequenced in a study of shared clonotypes between healthy human individuals. Method: immunoSEQ multiplex PCR; TCRdb's copy keeps in-frame clones and lacks some. The sample includes about 990,000 clones, around three quarters of them seen just once. Input material: memory CD4+ T cells from PBMCs. Subset reported: CD45RA-negative fraction. The receptors were sampled from a young man in good health. Some clones in this sample may be carry-over from other donors' samples.

The chain links TRBV2 to TRBJ1-2; D call uncertain. Germline-derived CDR1 and CDR2 are SNHLY and FYNNEI. The CDR3 totals 14 residues. V was clipped by 6 bases and J by 0 bases, with 11 bases between them. Written as DNA, the CDR3 is TGTGCCAGCAGCTACGGAGAAGCTAACTATGGCTACACCTTC. This sequence encodes CASSYGEANYGYTF.

This clone has only one observation. The V call is TRBV4-2, the J call TRBJ2-7; D uncertain. Germline V gene data show CDR1 as LGHNA and CDR2 as YNFKEQ. Trimming pared 5 bases from V and 6 bases from J, leaving 11 bases between. The CDR3 is made up of 12 amino acids. The chain's CDR3 is CASSSNPLEQYF. The CDR3, as DNA: TGTGCCAGCAGCTCGAACCCCCTCGAGCAGTACTTC.

The gene calls are TRBV5-4 and TRBJ2-3; TRBD2 matches 10 bases. This CDR3 region has 16 residues. Germline CDR1 is SGHNT and CDR2 is YYREEE (reference sequence). Unmatched junction bases numbered 10, after V lost 6 bases and J lost 3 bases. The CDR3 region is CASNHDGLADTDTQYF. The DNA for the CDR3 is TGTGCCAGCAACCACGATGGACTAGCGGATACAGATACGCAGTATTTT.

The CDR3 coding sequence is TGTGCCAGCAGTCCCCAAATTACGGACACTGAAGCTTTCTTT. Residues: CASSPQITDTEAFF. This chain connects TRBV6-5 to TRBJ1-1; D uncertain. CDR1 is MNHEY, CDR2 SVGAGI, per germline. The CDR3 runs to 14 residues. Trimming removed 5 bases at V and 3 bases at J, with 13 bases between.

This chain connects TRBV6-1 to TRBJ2-7; no clear D gene. The CDR3 is made up of 14 amino acids. V dropped 0 bases and J dropped 2 bases, with 8 bases sitting between them. Germline CDR1 reads MNHNS; CDR2 reads SASEGT. The CDR3 spells CASSEAAETYEQYF. Written as DNA, the CDR3 is TGTGCCAGCAGTGAAGCAGCAGAAACCTACGAGCAGTACTTC.

The rearrangement uses TRBV6-6 and TRBJ2-2; 7 bases match TRBD2. J lost 5 bases, V lost 4 bases, and 7 bases had no gene match. The length of the CDR3 is 15 residues. Germline loops: CDR1 MNHNY, CDR2 SVGAGI (reference sequence). The CDR3, as DNA: TGTGCCAGCAGTTCAGGCGGGAGTCGAACCGGGGAGCTGTTTTTT. It specifies CASSSGGSRTGELFF.

The rearrangement links TRBV5-1 to TRBJ2-7; no definite D call. Germline V gene sequence: CDR1 SGHRS, CDR2 YFSETQ. CDR3 size: 11 residues. V was clipped by 4 bases and J by 5 bases, with 7 bases between them. This chain's CDR3 is CASSRVHEQYF. In DNA form, the CDR3 reads TGCGCCAGCAGCCGGGTCCACGAGCAGTACTTC. Complete variable domain (other parts from reference TRBV5-1 and TRBJ2-7): KAGVTQTPRYLIKTRGQQVTLSCSPISGHRSVSWYQQTPGQGLQFLFEYFSETQRNKGNFPGRFSGRQFSNSRSEMNVSTLELGDSALYLCASSRVHEQYFGPGTRLTVT.

The chain couples TRBV6-1 to TRBJ1-1; no definite D call. Germline V gene lookup returns CDR1 MNHNS and CDR2 SASEGT. V lost 8 bases, J lost 5 bases, and 6 bases lay in between. The CDR3 is made up of 10 amino acids. The CDR3 DNA is TGTGCCAGCGGGAGGACTGAAGCTTTCTTT. Residues: CASGRTEAFF.

Written as DNA, the CDR3 is TGTGCCAGCACAGGGTTCCTGCGAGCTTTCTTT. It translates to CASTGFLRAFF. The chain combines TRBV28 with TRBJ1-1; tentative D call: TRBD1 (5 bases). Trimming shortened V by 7 bases and J by 10 bases, and 13 bases separated the two germline ends. The CDR3 is made up of 11 amino acids. From germline, CDR1 is MDHEN and CDR2 SYDVKM.

The gene calls are TRBV6-1 and TRBJ1-1, with 7 bases aligning to TRBD1. This CDR3 contains 14 residues. V shed 6 bases, J shed 1 base, and the junction held 5 bases outside the gene matches. Germline CDR1 and CDR2: MNHNS and SASEGT. The DNA for the CDR3 is TGTGCCAGCAGATGGACAGGACCGAACACTGAAGCTTTCTTT. Its translation is CASRWTGPNTEAFF.

This rearrangement joins TRBV6-6 to TRBJ1-1, with D tentatively TRBD1 (6 bases). The CDR3 covers 15 residues. The germline V gene encodes CDR1 MNHNY and CDR2 SVGAGI (reference sequence). V was cut by 1 base and J by 1 base, with 10 bases left in between. For the CDR3, the DNA is TGTGCCAGCAGTTACTTCCAGGGGAAGAACACTGAAGCTTTCTTT. Residues: CASSYFQGKNTEAFF.

This clone has a single count. V usage is TRBV29-1 and J usage is TRBJ2-7, with 7 positions matching TRBD2. This CDR3 is 17 amino acids long. Unmatched junction bases numbered 16, after V lost 0 bases and J lost 5 bases. Looked up from germline, CDR1 is SQVTM and CDR2 is ANQGSEA. The CDR3 protein is CSVEDRSGGGTMHEQYF. The CDR3 nucleotides are TGCAGCGTTGAAGATCGGTCGGGCGGGGGTACGATGCACGAGCAGTACTTC.

This chain uses TRBV7-2 with TRBJ1-1, with no clear D. Germline CDR1 SGHTA, CDR2 FQGNSA. Trimming left V 5 bases short and J 2 bases short, with 15 bases between. The CDR3 length is 15 residues. CDR3 in DNA: TGTGCCAGCAGCAGACTCAAGTTACCAAACACTGAAGCTTTCTTT. This gives the protein CASSRLKLPNTEAFF.

This clone was seen once. The V gene is TRBV5-6, the J gene TRBJ2-4, with TRBD2 identical over 7 bases. The germline V gene encodes CDR1 SGHDT and CDR2 YYEEEE. This CDR3 is 14 amino acids long. V lost 6 bases and J lost 3; bases outside the gene matches: 6. The CDR3 loop reads CASTVTGGKNIQYF. The CDR3 region has the DNA TGTGCCAGCACCGTAACGGGGGGCAAAAACATTCAGTACTTC.

This clone was counted once. The chain employs TRBV18 and TRBJ2-5, with D possibly called TRBD1 or TRBD2 (6 bases each). Germline V CDR1 and CDR2: KGHSH, LQKENI. The CDR3 is 15 amino acids. V dropped 2 bases and J dropped 7 bases, with 17 bases sitting between them. The CDR3 DNA reads TGTGCCAGCTCACCATCAACGGGGGCGGGGTGGACCCAGTACTTC. It yields the protein CASSPSTGAGWTQYF.

The chain recombines TRBV7-9 with TRBJ1-3; TRBD1 matches at 8 bases. Looked up from germline, CDR1 is SEHNR and CDR2 is FQNEAQ (reference sequence). The length of the CDR3 is 15 residues. Trimming at V came to 5 bases and at J to 1 base, leaving 4 bases not matched to a gene. As DNA, the CDR3 is TGTGCCAGCAGCGAGACAGGGGAATCTGGAAACACCATATATTTT. Translated: CASSETGESGNTIYF.

The chain links TRBV23-1 to TRBJ1-1; D gene uncertain. TRBV23-1 is flagged as an ORF with uncertain function. With 3 bases removed from V and 3 bases from J, the gap between germline ends came to 11 bases. The CDR3 is 14 amino acids. CDR3 in DNA: TGCGCCAGCAGTCATCGGCGGAGGTACACTGAAGCTTTCTTT. Its translation: CASSHRRRYTEAFF.

This chain connects TRBV5-1 to TRBJ2-7; TRBD1 matches 7 bases. The ends lost 4 bases at V and 2 bases at J; junction bases unmatched: 12. The germline V gene has CDR1 SGHRS and CDR2 YFSETQ. The CDR3 runs 16 residues. CDR3 amino acids: CASSPAPRGSAYEQYF. CDR3 coding DNA: TGCGCCAGCAGCCCGGCCCCCAGGGGGTCCGCCTACGAGCAGTACTTC.

This clone has just a few counts. The chain has TRBV7-3 and TRBJ2-3, with a possible D match to TRBD1 (6 bases). The CDR3 spans 14 residues. Trimming took off 2 bases at V and 2 bases at J, with 8 bases between the two ends. CDR1 is SGHTA and CDR2 is FQGTGA in the germline V gene. The CDR3 is CASSLGQSTDTQYF. The CDR3 DNA follows: TGTGCCAGCAGCTTAGGACAGTCCACAGATACGCAGTATTTT.

To note about this clone: With a far larger clone one base away, a read error is the likely cause. This sample also contains other DNA sequences that code for the same CDR3. The chain links TRBV29-1 to TRBJ2-2; D perhaps matches TRBD2 (5 bases). Per germline, CDR1 SQVTM and CDR2 ANQGSEA. The length of the CDR3 is 12 residues. This CDR3 is CSVRLRPGELFF. CDR3 nucleotide sequence: TGCAGCGTCCGTTTGAGGCCCGGGGAGCTGTTCTTT.

This rearrangement joins TRBV19 to TRBJ1-1, with a weak D call TRBD1 (5 bases). Germline assignment: CDR1 LNHDA and CDR2 SQIVND (reference sequence). Trimming pared 3 bases from V and 3 bases from J, leaving 11 bases between. The CDR3 length is 14 residues. CDR3 coding DNA: TGTGCCAGTAGTATCCGGGGGGGATACACTGAAGCTTTCTTT. Amino acid sequence: CASSIRGGYTEAFF.

V gene TRBV16 combines with J gene TRBJ1-5; TRBD1 matches at 7 bases. J lost 3 bases, V lost 0 bases, and 8 bases had no gene match. The CDR3 has 17 residues. The germline gives CDR1 KGHSY, CDR2 FQNENV. Here the CDR3 DNA reads TGTGCCAGCAGCCAATCGTGGAACAGGGGAGTCAATCAGCCCCAGCATTTT. It is translated as CASSQSWNRGVNQPQHF.

This clone was observed a single time. The rearrangement uses TRBV11-2 and TRBJ2-1, with D possibly matching TRBD2 (6 bases). This CDR3 is built from 15 residues. Trimming took off 3 bases at V and 3 bases at J, with 12 bases between the two ends. Germline CDR1 is SGHAT and CDR2 is FQNNGV. For the CDR3, the DNA is TGTGCCAGCAGCTTGACAACGACTAGCTACAATGAGCAGTTCTTC. Protein: CASSLTTTSYNEQFF.

This clone was found many times. This sample includes further DNA sequences coding for the same CDR3. The rearrangement links TRBV12-5 to TRBJ2-2, with 11 bases lining up with TRBD2. This CDR3 is built from 17 residues. Germline V gene lookup returns CDR1 LGHNT and CDR2 FRNRAP. V shed 4 bases and J 2 bases; nucleotides not matched to a gene: 6. The CDR3 loop is CASGSGTSGRNTGELFF. The DNA of the CDR3 is TGTGCTAGTGGTTCAGGGACTAGCGGAAGAAACACCGGGGAGCTGTTTTTT.

The J gene is TRBJ2-7, the V gene TRBV5-1; 9 bases fit TRBD2. Germline V gene data show CDR1 as SGHRS and CDR2 as YFSETQ. This CDR3 comprises 15 residues. Trimming cost V 3 bases and J 4 bases; bases outside gene matches: 8. The CDR3 bases are TGCGCCAGCAGCTCGGTAGCGGGAGTGGCGTACGAGCAGTACTTC. This translates into CASSSVAGVAYEQYF. The variable domain in full, completed from reference TRBV5-1 and TRBJ2-7, reads KAGVTQTPRYLIKTRGQQVTLSCSPISGHRSVSWYQQTPGQGLQFLFEYFSETQRNKGNFPGRFSGRQFSNSRSEMNVSTLELGDSALYLCASSSVAGVAYEQYFGPGTRLTVT.

With regard to this clone: A read error is possible here, since a much larger clone lies one base away. J is TRBJ1-1 and V is TRBV7-4, with D perhaps TRBD1 (6 bases). V lost 5 bases to trimming and J lost 1 base, with 8 bases between them. This CDR3 is built from 13 residues. CDR1 is SGHVT, CDR2 SQSDAQ, per germline. CDR3 amino acids: CASSRQENTEAFF. DNA of the CDR3: TGTGCCAGCAGCCGACAGGAGAACACTGAAGCTTTCTTT.

Only one count was recorded for this clone. Other DNA sequences in this sample translate to the same CDR3. The chain combines TRBV20-1 with TRBJ2-5; D uncertain. Germline V gene lookup returns CDR1 DFQATT and CDR2 SNEGSKA (reference sequence). The V end lost 3 bases, the J end lost 5 bases, and 4 bases lay between the germline ends. The CDR3 has 10 amino acids. CDR3 DNA: TGCAGTGCTAGCCCCGAGACCCAGTACTTC. Translating it yields CSASPETQYF.

This clone was recorded only once. The sample contains more than one DNA sequence encoding this CDR3. The chain couples TRBV28 to TRBJ1-1; D gene ambiguous. Trimming pared 1 base from V and 1 base from J, leaving 7 bases between. The CDR3 loop spans 14 amino acids. Germline values: CDR1 MDHEN, CDR2 SYDVKM. The CDR3 DNA sequence: TGTGCCAGCAGTTTATTTGGTGGGAACACTGAAGCTTTCTTT. This sequence encodes CASSLFGGNTEAFF. Using reference TRBV28 and TRBJ1-1 for the parts outside the CDR3, the full variable domain is DVKVTQSSRYLVKRTGEKVFLECVQDMDHENMFWYRQDPGLGLRLIYFSYDVKMKEKGDIPEGYSVSREKKERFSLILESASTNQTSMYLCASSLFGGNTEAFFGQGTRLTVV.

The J gene is TRBJ2-5, the V gene TRBV2; D is ambiguous. The CDR3 has 13 amino acids. CDR1 is SNHLY and CDR2 is FYNNEI in the germline V gene. With 1 base removed from V and 6 bases from J, the gap between germline ends came to 9 bases. The CDR3 here is CASSEGVPKTQYF. The CDR3 DNA reads TGTGCCAGCAGTGAAGGGGTCCCTAAGACCCAGTACTTC.

The genes are TRBV9 and TRBJ2-3; D is possibly TRBD2 (5 bases). With 0 bases removed from V and 0 bases from J, the gap between germline ends came to 11 bases. The germline CDR1 and CDR2 sequences are SGDLS and YYNGEE. The CDR3 totals 16 residues. CDR3 protein: CASSVGSGVSTDTQYF. The CDR3 nucleotides are TGTGCCAGCAGCGTAGGAAGCGGAGTCAGCACAGATACGCAGTATTTT.

The chain has TRBV28 and TRBJ2-1; D not certain. Trimming removed 7 bases from V and 2 bases from J, with 15 bases in between. CDR3 size: 15 residues. Germline V gene sequence: CDR1 MDHEN, CDR2 SYDVKM. The CDR3: CASIKADSAYNEQFF. The CDR3 DNA follows: TGTGCCAGCATCAAGGCGGATTCAGCCTACAATGAGCAGTTCTTC. The variable domain in full, completed from reference TRBV28 and TRBJ2-1, reads DVKVTQSSRYLVKRTGEKVFLECVQDMDHENMFWYRQDPGLGLRLIYFSYDVKMKEKGDIPEGYSVSREKKERFSLILESASTNQTSMYLCASIKADSAYNEQFFGPGTRLTVL.

Only one count was recorded for this clone. The chain combines TRBV18 with TRBJ2-6; D remains unclear. CDR1 is KGHSH, CDR2 LQKENI, per germline. The CDR3 has 14 amino acids. V lost 5 bases to trimming and J lost 4 bases, with 9 bases between them. CDR3 sequence: CASSTAGGANVLTF. In DNA form, the CDR3 reads TGTGCCAGCTCAACGGCTGGAGGGGCCAACGTCCTGACTTTC.